The sequence of this T cell receptor (beta chain) was determined in a study of identical twins. TCRdb itself ran the 5' RACE reads through MiXCR, one entry per CDR3 protein. Of roughly 500,000 distinct CDR3 sequences in the sample, approximately 22% were seen once. Healthy Caucasian individuals made up all the donors. The V and J ends lost 6 bases and 3 bases respectively, with 9 bases between them. From germline, CDR1 is MNHEY and CDR2 SVGAGI. The CDR3 spans 12 residues. Separately, the same data were catalogued under a study of T cells expressing NK-cell markers. Per that paper: It was sorted CD3+CD56+NKG2C+, CD3+CD56+NKG2C- and CD3+CD56-NKG2C+ T cells that supplied the TCR beta repertoires. Uncertainty persisted over the HCMV specificity of expanded NKG2C+ T cell clones.

This sequence originates from a woman between 18 and 29 years old in good health. This chain joins TRBV6-5 and TRBJ2-7, with no clear D. The sequencing sample was made of CD4+ T cells sorted from blood. The CDR3 loop reads CASRASDYEQYF. The DNA of the CDR3 is TGTGCCAGCAGGGCGTCCGACTACGAGCAGTACTTC.